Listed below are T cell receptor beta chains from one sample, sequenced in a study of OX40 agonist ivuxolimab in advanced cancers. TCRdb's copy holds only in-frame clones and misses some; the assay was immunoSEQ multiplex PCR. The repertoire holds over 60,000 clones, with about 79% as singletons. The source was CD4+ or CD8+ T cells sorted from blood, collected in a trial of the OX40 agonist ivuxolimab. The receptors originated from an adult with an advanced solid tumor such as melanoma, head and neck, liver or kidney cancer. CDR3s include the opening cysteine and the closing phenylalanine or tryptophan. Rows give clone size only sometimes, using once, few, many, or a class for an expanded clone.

CASSASRVGATSGANVLTF,TRBV2,.
CSVDYVAGGLGDTQYF,TRBV29-1,.
CASSLQGQPQHF,TRBV27,.
CASSPNSWARTGELFF,TRBV27,.
CASSYLAGNTGELFF,TRBV6-6,.
CASSRPREPTEAFF,TRBV2,.
CASSLAAGPLEQYF,TRBV5-1,.
CASTDANTGELFF,TRBV19,.
CASSRTGTEHRDEQYF,TRBV11-1,.
CASKPPGLQNTIYF,TRBV2,.
CASSPLPTANGETQYF,TRBV9,.
CASSEGQGPAGANVLTF,TRBV18,.
CASSLSQGRHDYGYTF,TRBV27,.
CASSPDLGLGYTF,TRBV19,.
CASSLGTDNYGYTF,TRBV5-1,.
CASSSRWTSYNEQFF,TRBV5-1,.
CASSFLPSGSGNTIYF,TRBV11-3,.
CASSLEGNLNTEAFF,TRBV5-6,.
CASSLGQGVTKNIQYF,TRBV18,.
CSVVSPRARSSYEQYF,TRBV29-1,.
CASSPTLTHRDTQYF,TRBV27,.
CASSLGSENTEAFF,TRBV7-2,.
CASTHGQGRGKQPQHF,TRBV19,.
CASSHVGLETSSYEQYF,TRBV6-4,once
CASSGTGNGELFF,TRBV6-1,once
CASSSQRIDRSYEQYF,TRBV7-6,.
CASSWGQVGGVDEQYF,TRBV5-5,.
CASSYRTGDSARLHF,TRBV5-1,few
CASSPAQVSTREQFF,TRBV5-1,.
CASSVDPAGQGEQFF,TRBV9,once
CASTLSGRGDQPQHF,TRBV28,.
CASSPWRGAYNEQFF,TRBV6-5,.
CASSATGGRDQPQHF,TRBV9,few
CASSTRSGGRNNEQFF,TRBV7-2,.
CASSIEQDTQYF,TRBV5-1,.
CASSPGEGNQPQHF,TRBV18,once
CASSPNTGSHSYYEQYF,TRBV5-1,.
CASSGSGTGQGKLFF,TRBV6-5,.
CASSQLLVGETQYF,TRBV14,.
CASSKALYLGTGRGETQYF,TRBV21-1,.
CASSYGGSGAYEQYF,TRBV6-5,.
CASRGAGVIRDTQYF,TRBV19,.
CASSELGQGASGANVLTF,TRBV6-1,.
CASSSRASGEEKLFF,TRBV6-5,once
CASSLGAGNYGYTF,TRBV5-4,few
CASSLANSPGLYGYTF,TRBV5-8,.
CASSEQGRDSSGNTIYF,TRBV6-4,medium-sized
CASSPVQEWDQPQHF,TRBV7-8,.
CASSNSGNTEAFF,TRBV27,.
CASIRDSYNEQFF,TRBV2,.
CASSLEGTGLYEQYF,TRBV7-2,.